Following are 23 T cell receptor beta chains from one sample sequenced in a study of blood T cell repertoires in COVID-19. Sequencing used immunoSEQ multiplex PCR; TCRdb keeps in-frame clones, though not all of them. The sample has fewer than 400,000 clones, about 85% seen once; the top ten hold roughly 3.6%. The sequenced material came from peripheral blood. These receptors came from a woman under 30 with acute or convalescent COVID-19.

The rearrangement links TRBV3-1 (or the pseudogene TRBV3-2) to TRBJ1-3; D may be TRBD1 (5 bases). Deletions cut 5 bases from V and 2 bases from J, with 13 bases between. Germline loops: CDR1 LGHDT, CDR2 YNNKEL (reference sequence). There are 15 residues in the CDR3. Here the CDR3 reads CASSADRATGNTIYF. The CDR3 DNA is TGTGCCAGCAGCGCCGACAGAGCCACTGGAAACACCATATATTTT.

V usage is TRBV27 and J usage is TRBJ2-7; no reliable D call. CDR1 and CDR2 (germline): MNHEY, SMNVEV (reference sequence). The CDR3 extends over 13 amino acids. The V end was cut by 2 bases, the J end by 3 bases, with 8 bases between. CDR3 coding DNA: TGTGCCAGCAGTTTAGCGGAATACTACGAGCAGTACTTC. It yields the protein CASSLAEYYEQYF.

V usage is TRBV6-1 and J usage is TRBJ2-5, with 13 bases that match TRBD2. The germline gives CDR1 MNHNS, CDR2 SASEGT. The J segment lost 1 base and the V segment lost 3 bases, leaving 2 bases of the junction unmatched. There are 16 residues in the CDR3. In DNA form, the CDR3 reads TGTGCCAGCAGTGAGGGACTAGCGGGGTTCCAAGAGACCCAGTACTTC. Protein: CASSEGLAGFQETQYF.

This CDR3 reads CASSSGGQYF. The CDR3 DNA reads TGCGCCAGCAGCTCGGGAGGACAGTACTTC. This chain uses TRBV5-1 with TRBJ2-7; TRBD2 aligns across 7 bases. V trimming: 3 bases; J trimming: 10 bases; junction bases outside the gene matches: 1. This CDR3 comprises 10 residues. From germline, CDR1 is SGHRS and CDR2 YFSETQ.

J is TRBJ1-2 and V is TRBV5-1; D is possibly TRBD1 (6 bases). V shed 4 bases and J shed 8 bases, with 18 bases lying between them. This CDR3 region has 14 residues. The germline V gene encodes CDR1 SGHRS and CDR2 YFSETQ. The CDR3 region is CASSEGTARGGYTF. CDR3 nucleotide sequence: TGCGCCAGCAGCGAAGGGACGGCCAGGGGCGGCTACACCTTC.

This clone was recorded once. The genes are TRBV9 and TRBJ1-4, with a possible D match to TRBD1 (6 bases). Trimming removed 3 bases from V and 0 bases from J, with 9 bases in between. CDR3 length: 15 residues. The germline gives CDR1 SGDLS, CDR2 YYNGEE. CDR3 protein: CASSAGTTTNEKLFF. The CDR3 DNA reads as TGTGCCAGCAGCGCCGGGACAACAACTAATGAAAAACTGTTTTTT.

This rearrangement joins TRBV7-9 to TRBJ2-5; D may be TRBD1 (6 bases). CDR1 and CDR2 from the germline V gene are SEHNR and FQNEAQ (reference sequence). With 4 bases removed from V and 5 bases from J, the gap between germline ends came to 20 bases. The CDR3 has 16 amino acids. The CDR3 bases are TGTGCCAGCAGCTCGTCGTCAATTGGGGGCAGGGAGACCCAGTACTTC. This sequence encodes CASSSSSIGGRETQYF.

The CDR3 protein is CASSDDRDYGYTF. Here the CDR3 DNA reads TGTGCCAGCAGCGACGACAGGGACTATGGCTACACCTTC. This chain connects TRBV6-5 to TRBJ1-2; 7 bases fit TRBD1. Germline V lookup: CDR1 MNHEY, CDR2 SVGAGI. The CDR3 length is 13 residues. V shed 6 bases, J shed 3 bases, and the junction held 4 bases outside the gene matches.

The CDR3: CASSLAGGYEKLFF. CDR3 in DNA: TGTGCCAGTAGTCTGGCAGGGGGTTATGAAAAACTGTTTTTT. This chain connects TRBV19 to TRBJ1-4; 7 nucleotides agree with TRBD1. Germline V lookup: CDR1 LNHDA, CDR2 SQIVND (reference sequence). Germline trimming cut 5 bases from V and 6 bases from J; bases unmatched to any gene: 6. The CDR3 has 14 residues. The full variable domain, its missing parts supplied by reference TRBV19 and TRBJ1-4, is DGGITQSPKYLFRKEGQNVTLSCEQNLNHDAMYWYRQDPGQGLRLIYYSQIVNDFQKGDIAEGYSVSREKKESFPLTVTSAQKNPTAFYLCASSLAGGYEKLFFGSGTQLSVL.

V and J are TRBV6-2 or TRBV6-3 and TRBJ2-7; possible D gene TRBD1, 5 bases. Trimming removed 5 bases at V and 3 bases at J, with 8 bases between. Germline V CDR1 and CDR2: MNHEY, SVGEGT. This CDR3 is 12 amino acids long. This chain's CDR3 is CASSDSVYEQYF. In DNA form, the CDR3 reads TGTGCCAGCAGTGACAGTGTCTACGAGCAGTACTTC.

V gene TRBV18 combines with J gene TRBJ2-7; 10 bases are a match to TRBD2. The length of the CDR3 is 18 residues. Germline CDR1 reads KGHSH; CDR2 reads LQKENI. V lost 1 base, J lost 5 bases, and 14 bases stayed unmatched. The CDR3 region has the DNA TGTGCCAGCTCACCACGGCTAGCGGGAGTGTCATTGGGAAACGAGCAGTACTTC. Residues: CASSPRLAGVSLGNEQYF.

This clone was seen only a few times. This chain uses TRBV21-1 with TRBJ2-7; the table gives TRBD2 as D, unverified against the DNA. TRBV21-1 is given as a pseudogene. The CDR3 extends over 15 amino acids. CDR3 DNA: TGTGCCAGCAGCTATGGGGGAGGCAGGTCCTACGAGGGGTACTTC. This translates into CASSYGGGRSYEGYF.

Here the CDR3 DNA reads TGTGCCAGCAGCCAAGATAACGGCTCTGGAAACACCATATATTTT. Amino acids: CASSQDNGSGNTIYF. This rearrangement joins TRBV3-1 (or the pseudogene TRBV3-2) to TRBJ1-3; D remains unclear. Looked up from germline, CDR1 is LGHDT and CDR2 is YNNKEL (reference sequence). Trimming cost V 0 bases and J 0 bases, with 6 bases left between them. This CDR3 region has 15 residues.

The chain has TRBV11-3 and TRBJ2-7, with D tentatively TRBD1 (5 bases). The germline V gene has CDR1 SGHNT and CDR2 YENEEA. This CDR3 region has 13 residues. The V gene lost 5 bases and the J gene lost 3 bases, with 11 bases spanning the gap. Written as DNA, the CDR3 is TGTGCCAGCAGCCATAAGGGGTACTACGAGCAGTACTTC. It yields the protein CASSHKGYYEQYF.

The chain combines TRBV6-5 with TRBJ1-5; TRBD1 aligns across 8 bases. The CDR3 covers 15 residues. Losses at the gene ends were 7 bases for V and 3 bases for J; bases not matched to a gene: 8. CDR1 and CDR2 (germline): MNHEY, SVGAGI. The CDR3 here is CASTQQGALNQPQHF. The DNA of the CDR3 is TGTGCCAGCACCCAGCAGGGGGCACTCAATCAGCCCCAGCATTTT.

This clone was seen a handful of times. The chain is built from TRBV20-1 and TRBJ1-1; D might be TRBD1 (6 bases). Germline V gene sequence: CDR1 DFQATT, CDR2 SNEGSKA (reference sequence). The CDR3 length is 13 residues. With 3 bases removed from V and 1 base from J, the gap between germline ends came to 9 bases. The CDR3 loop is CSASTGWNTEAFF. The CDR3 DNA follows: TGCAGTGCTAGTACAGGGTGGAACACTGAAGCTTTCTTT.

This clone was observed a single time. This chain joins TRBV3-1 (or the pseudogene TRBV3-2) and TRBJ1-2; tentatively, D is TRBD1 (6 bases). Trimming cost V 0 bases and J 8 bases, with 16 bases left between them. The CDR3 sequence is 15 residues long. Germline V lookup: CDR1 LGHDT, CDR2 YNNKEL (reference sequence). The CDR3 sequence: CASSQDPYRVKGYTF. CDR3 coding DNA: TGTGCCAGCAGCCAAGATCCATACAGGGTGAAGGGCTACACCTTC.

CDR3 nucleotides: TGTGCCAGCAGCTCAGGACTACTAACCTACGAGCAGTACTTC. Protein: CASSSGLLTYEQYF. The chain couples TRBV27 to TRBJ2-7, with D perhaps matching TRBD2 (6 bases). This CDR3 has 14 amino acids. Trimming took off 6 bases at V and 2 bases at J, with 14 bases between the two ends. Germline lookup yields CDR1 MNHEY and CDR2 SMNVEV (reference sequence).

CDR3 protein: CASSLNFNQPQHF. For the CDR3, the DNA is TGTGCCAGCAGTTTAAACTTTAATCAGCCCCAGCATTTT. The chain has TRBV12-3 or TRBV12-4 and TRBJ1-5, with unresolved D. Trimming left V 2 bases short and J 4 bases short, with 6 bases between. The CDR3 is made up of 13 amino acids.

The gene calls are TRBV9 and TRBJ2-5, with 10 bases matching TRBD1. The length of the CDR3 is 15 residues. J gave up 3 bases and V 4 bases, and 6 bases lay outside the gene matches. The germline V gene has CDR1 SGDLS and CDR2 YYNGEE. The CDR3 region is CASSLSGTGEETQYF. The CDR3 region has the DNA TGTGCCAGCAGCTTATCCGGGACAGGGGAAGAGACCCAGTACTTC.

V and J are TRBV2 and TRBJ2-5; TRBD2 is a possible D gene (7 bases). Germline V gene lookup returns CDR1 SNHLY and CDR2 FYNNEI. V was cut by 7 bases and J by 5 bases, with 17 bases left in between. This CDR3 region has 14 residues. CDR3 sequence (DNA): TGTGCCAGCATCTCCCCGGGGGGCTTCGAGACCCAGTACTTC. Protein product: CASISPGGFETQYF. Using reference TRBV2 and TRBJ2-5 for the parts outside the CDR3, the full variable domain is EPEVTQTPSHQVTQMGQEVILRCVPISNHLYFYWYRQILGQKVEFLVSFYNNEISEKSEIFDDQFSVERPDGSNFTLKIRSTKLEDSAMYFCASISPGGFETQYFGPGTRLLVL.

CDR3 nucleotide sequence: TGTGCCAGCGGAGGGGTAGAAAGCTCCTACGAGCAGTACTTC. Protein sequence: CASGGVESSYEQYF. The V call is TRBV5-6, the J call TRBJ2-7; tentatively, D is TRBD2 (6 bases). Germline CDR1 reads SGHDT; CDR2 reads YYEEEE. The CDR3 runs to 14 residues. Trimming pared 7 bases from V and 0 bases from J, leaving 14 bases between.

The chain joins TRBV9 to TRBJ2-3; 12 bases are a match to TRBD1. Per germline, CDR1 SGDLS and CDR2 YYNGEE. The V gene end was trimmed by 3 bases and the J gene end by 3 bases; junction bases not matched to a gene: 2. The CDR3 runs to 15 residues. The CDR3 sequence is CASSEGQGATDTQYF. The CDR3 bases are TGTGCCAGCAGCGAGGGACAGGGGGCAACAGATACGCAGTATTTT.